This T cell receptor (beta chain) was found in a study of resident and recirculating memory T cells in vitiligo. Study-level background: Whole samples, not sorted cells, were homogenized and used for genomic DNA extraction.

Measured with immunoSEQ multiplex PCR; TCRdb has only the in-frame clones, and not every one. Of tens of thousands of clones in the sample, 92% were seen once. The V gene end was trimmed by 2 bases and the J gene end by 2 bases; junction bases not matched to a gene: 10. Looked up from germline, CDR1 is SGHRS and CDR2 is YFSETQ. The CDR3 runs to 17 residues. This chain uses TRBV5-1 with TRBJ2-3; 8 bases agree with TRBD2. Material: blood. The source of this sequence is a male donor with vitiligo. The CDR3 DNA is TGCGCCAGCAGCTTAGGGGGTTGGCGGGAGGCCACAGATACGCAGTATTTT. As protein: CASSLGGWREATDTQYF.